The 5 T cell receptor beta chains listed next were all sequenced from one sample in a study of regulatory T cells in long-lasting Graves disease. Specified time point: persistent/refractory GD, antithyroid drugs over 5 years with positive TRAb. PBMC-derived RNA was used for the TCR library. Arm-PCR of CDR3 regions and iRepertoire HTBI primers were the basis on which TCR beta libraries were built. One entry per CDR3 protein, called by TCRdb with MiXCR from the multiplex PCR reads. The sample has hundreds of thousands of distinct CDR3 sequences, approximately 21% seen once; the top ten hold around 7%. Source: peripheral blood mononuclear cells (PBMCs), taken when the disease was refractory, from a patient treated with antithyroid drugs. These receptor sequences come from a female donor with Graves disease.

In the case of this clonotype: This sequence may be a read error, since a much larger clone differs from it by one base. V is TRBV28 and J is TRBJ2-7; TRBD1 is a possible D gene (5 bases). CDR1 is MDHEN and CDR2 is SYDVKM in the germline V gene. V lost 2 bases to trimming and J lost 2 bases, with 10 bases between them. The CDR3 is made up of 14 amino acids. This CDR3 reads CASSLRGITYEQYF. CDR3 nucleotides: TGTGCCAGCAGTTTAAGGGGCATAACCTACGAGCAGTACTTC.

There are many counts of this clonotype. J is TRBJ2-7 and V is TRBV6-1; possible D gene TRBD2, 6 bases. Germline-derived CDR1 and CDR2 are MNHNS and SASEGT. The CDR3 totals 15 residues. Between the trimmed V and J ends, which lost 6 bases and 4 bases, there was a span of 19 bases. The CDR3 sequence: CASRGGKVGLYEQYF. The CDR3, as DNA: TGTGCCAGCAGGGGCGGGAAGGTCGGTCTTTACGAGCAGTACTTC.

This clonotype was counted ten times or more. The V and J genes are TRBV28 and TRBJ2-7; D not certain. Trimming removed 6 bases from V and 4 bases from J, with 16 bases in between. The CDR3 extends over 14 amino acids. Germline V gene data show CDR1 as MDHEN and CDR2 as SYDVKM. The CDR3 region has the DNA TGTGCCAGCAGCCTGACCCCCCTGAGGTACGAGCAGTACTTC. Its translation: CASSLTPLRYEQYF.

This clonotype has ten or more counts. The junction differs from germline at one of its ends, possibly a read error. CDR3 sequence reads: CASSLAGTAPGF. CDR3 bases: TGTGCCAGCAGCTTAGCCGGGACGGCTCCGGGGTTC. The V call is TRBV11-2, the J call TRBJ2-5; D tentatively fits TRBD1 or TRBD2 (5 bases each). The CDR3 length is 12 residues. CDR1 and CDR2 (germline): SGHAT, FQNNGV. The full variable domain, its missing parts supplied by reference TRBV11-2 and TRBJ2-5, is EAGVAQSPRYKIIEKRQSVAFWCNPISGHATLYWYQQILGQGPKLLIQFQNNGVVDDSQLPKDRFSAERLKGVDSTLKIQPAKLEDSAVYLCASSLAGTAPGFGPGTRLLVL.

Points on this clonotype: This may stem from a read error, because a much larger clone lies one nucleotide away. The chain couples TRBV6-1 to TRBJ2-7, with 9 bases aligning to TRBD1. This CDR3 region has 18 residues. The ends lost 5 bases at V and 3 bases at J; junction bases unmatched: 17. Germline loops: CDR1 MNHNS, CDR2 SASEGT. This CDR3 reads CASSNHRGRSVFDYEQYF. The CDR3 nucleotides read TGTGCCAGCAGTAATCACAGGGGGCGCAGCGTTTTCGACTACGAGCAGTACTTC.